This TCR beta chain was sequenced during a study of T-cell reconstitution after alpha-beta-depleted transplantation in children. Findings and limits, study-wide: Some patients owed their high day-60 TCRbeta diversity to surviving recipient T cells and thymic progenitors. After transplant, at about two months, alpha-beta T cells were reportedly derived from several hundred expanded graft clones. Once a year had passed after transplant, T-cell counts and diversity came mostly from newly produced T cells.

Unique molecular identifiers were incorporated when the TCRbeta library was constructed. TCRdb itself ran the PCR reads through MiXCR, one entry per CDR3 protein. The data contain 29,000 or so distinct CDR3 sequences, under 7% of them singletons. There are 16 residues in the CDR3. V shed 10 bases and J shed 3 bases, with 22 bases lying between them. The germline CDR1 and CDR2 sequences are LNHDA and SQIVND (reference sequence). Only a few counts were recorded for this clonotype. What it recognizes is unknown. This clonotype was sampled from a male patient between 5 and 17 years old who had a stem cell transplant for acute myeloid leukemia, so the T cells may come from the graft donor. The chain links TRBV19 to TRBJ2-1, with TRBD2 as a possible D gene (6 bases). The sample in question was PBMCs, mostly from graft donor cells, obtained 180 days after TCRalphabeta/CD19-depleted stem cell transplant. The CDR3 nucleotides read TGTGCCACAGGGACGCTGACTAGTTTTTTCTACAATGAGCAGTTCTTC. As protein: CATGTLTSFFYNEQFF.